The following is a TCR beta chain sequence with its context. This clone has only one observation. The target of this receptor is not known. No much larger clonotype is one base removed from it; base qualities were not supplied. CDR1 and CDR2 were assigned from the germline V gene (reference sequence) as MNHEY and SMNVEV. The junction shows trimming of 5 bases on V and 7 bases on J, and the gene matches do not reach 10 bases of it. The CDR3, cysteine through phenylalanine, is 16 amino acids long. Solely the CDR3 DNA is kept, with 48 bases framed from the first base. This sample was taken from a study of OX40 agonist ivuxolimab in advanced cancers. General notes on the study: The costimulatory receptor OX40 (CD134) was targeted by ivuxolimab, a fully human IgG2 agonistic monoclonal antibody. Intravenous ivuxolimab was administered to patients every 2 weeks at six dose levels: 0.01, 0.1, 0.3, 1.5, 3 and 10 mg/kg. Among the 52 dose-escalation patients, about 20 had hepatocellular carcinoma, around 15 melanoma, 9 renal cell carcinoma and 9 head and neck cancer. In the dose-escalation cohort, around 80% of patients were male, and the mean age was approximately 60 years with a range of roughly 20 to 80. Prior anti-PD-1, anti-PD-L1 or anti-CTLA-4 therapy was permitted, and checkpoint inhibitors had been received by under 50% of dose-escalation patients. Partial responses occurred in three dose-escalation patients: two with cutaneous melanoma and one with hepatocellular carcinoma. Peripheral TCRbeta sequencing was intended to test whether TCR sequence diversity was altered and clonal T-cell expansion was caused by ivuxolimab. The paper covers the monotherapy dose-escalation part of the phase I ivuxolimab trial, which included N ≈ 52 patients.

What the authors observed across the whole study: Partial responders in the 0.1-3.0 mg/kg groups had among the lowest normalized peripheral clonal expansion, especially among CD8+ T cells. After ivuxolimab, expanded clones were on average more numerous among CD8+ T cells than among CD4+ T cells. At doses from 0.1 to 3.0 mg/kg, clonal expansion was seen in both CD4+ and CD8+ blood T cells between baseline and week 6. Low levels of normalized T-cell clonal expansion were also seen in some patients who did not respond. The antigen specificity of the peripheral T cells that underwent clonal expansion was not determined.

Patients with autoimmune disease history or receiving systemic immunosuppression were excluded from the trial. Peripheral blood for TCR sequencing was drawn from every dose cohort at baseline, at cycle 4 day 1 and at cycle 7 day 1. The samples were drawn from a first-in-human, open-label, multicenter phase I dose-escalation trial of ivuxolimab. Adults with locally advanced or metastatic melanoma, renal cell carcinoma, hepatocellular carcinoma or head and neck squamous cell carcinoma were enrolled in the trial. Before TCR sequencing, CD4+ and CD8+ T cells were separately sorted from peripheral blood. For sequencing of the TCRbeta CDR3 region, genomic DNA was extracted from the sorted cells. The immunoSEQ Assay was used to sequence the TCRbeta CDR3 regions. TCRdb obtained this table from immuneACCESS and retained in-frame rearrangements with V and J assigned. These tables miss some clones; where compared with another copy, unresolved V genes account for less than half of the shortfall, and the remainder is unexplained. The sample has fewer than 80,000 clones on record, about 91% of them singletons. Jointly, the top ten make up around 13% of the sample.

This sequence originates from an adult with an advanced solid tumor such as melanoma, head and neck, liver or kidney cancer. The chain was built from TRBV27 and TRBJ2-1, with 11 central nucleotides matching TRBD2. The sample consisted of CD4+ or CD8+ T cells sorted from blood, taken in a trial of the OX40 agonist ivuxolimab. The DNA sequence is TGTGCCAGCAGTCTGACGCCGGGACTAGCGGTAAATGAGCAGTTCTTC. Translated, it gives CASSLTPGLAVNEQFF.